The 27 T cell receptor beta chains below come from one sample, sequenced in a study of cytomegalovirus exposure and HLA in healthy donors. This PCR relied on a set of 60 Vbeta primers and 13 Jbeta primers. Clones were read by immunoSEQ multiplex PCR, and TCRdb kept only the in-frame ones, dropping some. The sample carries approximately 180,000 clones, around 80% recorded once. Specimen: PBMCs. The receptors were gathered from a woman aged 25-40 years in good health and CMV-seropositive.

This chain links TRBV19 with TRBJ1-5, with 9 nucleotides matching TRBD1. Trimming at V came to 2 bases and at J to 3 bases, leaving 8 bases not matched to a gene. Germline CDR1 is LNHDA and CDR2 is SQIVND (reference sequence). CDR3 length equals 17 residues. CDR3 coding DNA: TGTGCCAGTAGTATATTGGGACAGGGAAGCGTCAATCAGCCCCAGCATTTT. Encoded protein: CASSILGQGSVNQPQHF.

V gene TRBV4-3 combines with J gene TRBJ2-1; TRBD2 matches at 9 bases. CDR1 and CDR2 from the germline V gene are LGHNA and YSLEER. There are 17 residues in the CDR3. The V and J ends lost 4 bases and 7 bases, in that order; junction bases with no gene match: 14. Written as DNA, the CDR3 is TGCGCCAGCAGCCGAAGTGGGAAGGCGGGAGGGGAGAATGAGCAGTTCTTC. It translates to CASSRSGKAGGENEQFF.

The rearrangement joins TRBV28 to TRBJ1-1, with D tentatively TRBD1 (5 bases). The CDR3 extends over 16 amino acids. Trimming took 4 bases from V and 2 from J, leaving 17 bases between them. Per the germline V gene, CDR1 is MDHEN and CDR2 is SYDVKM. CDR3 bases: TGTGCCAGCAGTTCCCAGGGTCTATATCTTAACACTGAAGCTTTCTTT. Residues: CASSSQGLYLNTEAFF.

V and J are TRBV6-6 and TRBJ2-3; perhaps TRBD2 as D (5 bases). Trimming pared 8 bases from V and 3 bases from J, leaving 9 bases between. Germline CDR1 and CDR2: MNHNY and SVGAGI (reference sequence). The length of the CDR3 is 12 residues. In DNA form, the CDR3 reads TGTGCCAGCGGTTCGGGGACAGATACGCAGTATTTT. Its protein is CASGSGTDTQYF.

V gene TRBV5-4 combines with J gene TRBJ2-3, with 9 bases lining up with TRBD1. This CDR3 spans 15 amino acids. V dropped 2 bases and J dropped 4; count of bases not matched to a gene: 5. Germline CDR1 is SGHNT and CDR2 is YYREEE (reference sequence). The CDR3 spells CASSLPDRGADTQYF. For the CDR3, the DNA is TGTGCCAGCAGCTTACCGGACAGGGGCGCAGATACGCAGTATTTT.

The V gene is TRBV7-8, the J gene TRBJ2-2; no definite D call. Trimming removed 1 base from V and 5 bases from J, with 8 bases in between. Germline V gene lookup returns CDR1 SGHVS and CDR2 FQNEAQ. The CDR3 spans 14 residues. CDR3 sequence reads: CASSLVLLTGELFF. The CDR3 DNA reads TGTGCCAGCAGCTTAGTTCTGTTAACCGGGGAGCTGTTTTTT.

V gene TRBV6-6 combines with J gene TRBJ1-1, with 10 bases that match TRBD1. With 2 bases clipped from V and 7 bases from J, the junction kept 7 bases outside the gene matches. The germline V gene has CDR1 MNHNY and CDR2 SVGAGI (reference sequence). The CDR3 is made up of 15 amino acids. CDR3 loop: CASSYRPGQGSEAFF. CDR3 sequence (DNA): TGTGCCAGCAGTTACCGCCCGGGACAGGGGAGTGAAGCTTTCTTT.

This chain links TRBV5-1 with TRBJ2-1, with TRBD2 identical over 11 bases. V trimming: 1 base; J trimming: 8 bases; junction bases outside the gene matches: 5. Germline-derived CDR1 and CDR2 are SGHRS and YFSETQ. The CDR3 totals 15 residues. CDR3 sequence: CASSLLGSGRDEQFF. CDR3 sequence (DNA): TGCGCCAGCAGCTTGTTGGGTAGCGGGAGGGATGAGCAGTTCTTC. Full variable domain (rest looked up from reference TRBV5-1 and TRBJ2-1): KAGVTQTPRYLIKTRGQQVTLSCSPISGHRSVSWYQQTPGQGLQFLFEYFSETQRNKGNFPGRFSGRQFSNSRSEMNVSTLELGDSALYLCASSLLGSGRDEQFFGPGTRLTVL.

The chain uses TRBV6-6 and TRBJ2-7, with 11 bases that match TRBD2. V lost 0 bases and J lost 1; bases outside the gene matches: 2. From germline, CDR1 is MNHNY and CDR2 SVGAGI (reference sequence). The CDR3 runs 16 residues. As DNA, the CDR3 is TGTGCCAGCAGTTACTCTAGACTAGCGGGGTCCTACGAGCAGTACTTC. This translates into CASSYSRLAGSYEQYF.

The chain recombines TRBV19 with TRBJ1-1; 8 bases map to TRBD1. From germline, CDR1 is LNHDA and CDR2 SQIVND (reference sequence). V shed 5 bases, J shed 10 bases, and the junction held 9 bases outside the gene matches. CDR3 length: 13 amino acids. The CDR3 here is CASSVDREGGAFF. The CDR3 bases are TGTGCCAGTAGTGTGGACAGGGAGGGGGGAGCTTTCTTT. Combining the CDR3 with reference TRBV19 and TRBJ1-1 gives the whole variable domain DGGITQSPKYLFRKEGQNVTLSCEQNLNHDAMYWYRQDPGQGLRLIYYSQIVNDFQKGDIAEGYSVSREKKESFPLTVTSAQKNPTAFYLCASSVDREGGAFFGQGTRLTVV.

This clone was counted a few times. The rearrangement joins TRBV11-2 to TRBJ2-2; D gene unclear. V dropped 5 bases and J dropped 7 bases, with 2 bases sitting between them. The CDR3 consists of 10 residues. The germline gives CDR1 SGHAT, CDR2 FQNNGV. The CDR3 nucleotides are TGTGCCAGCAGCCGCGGGGAGCTGTTTTTT. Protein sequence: CASSRGELFF.

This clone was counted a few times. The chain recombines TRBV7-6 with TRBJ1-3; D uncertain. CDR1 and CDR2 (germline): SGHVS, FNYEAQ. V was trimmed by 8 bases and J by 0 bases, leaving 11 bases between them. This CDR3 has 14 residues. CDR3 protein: CASGEPASGNTIYF. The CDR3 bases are TGTGCCAGCGGAGAGCCAGCCTCTGGAAACACCATATATTTT.

The CDR3 region has the DNA TGTGCCAGCGCTCGAGGGAGGAACACTGAAGCTTTCTTT. Translated, it gives CASARGRNTEAFF. The rearrangement joins TRBV7-2 to TRBJ1-1; D gene ambiguous. The germline CDR1 and CDR2 sequences are SGHTA and FQGNSA. CDR3 size: 13 residues. Trimming took 8 bases from V and 1 from J, leaving 11 bases between them.

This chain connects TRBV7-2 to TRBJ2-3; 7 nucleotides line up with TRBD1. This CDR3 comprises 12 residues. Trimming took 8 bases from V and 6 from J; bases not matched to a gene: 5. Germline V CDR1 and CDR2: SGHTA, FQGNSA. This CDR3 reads CASGQVDDTQYF. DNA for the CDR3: TGTGCCAGCGGACAGGTGGACGATACGCAGTATTTT.

In DNA form, the CDR3 reads TGTGCCAGCACCAACGGGGGGGCTGGAAGATACGAGCAGTACTTC. Translating it yields CASTNGGAGRYEQYF. The chain recombines TRBV5-5 with TRBJ2-7, with 8 bases aligning to TRBD2. Germline-derived CDR1 and CDR2 are SGHKS and YYEKEE (reference sequence). This CDR3 is built from 15 residues. V lost 6 bases, J lost 4 bases, and 12 bases stayed unmatched.

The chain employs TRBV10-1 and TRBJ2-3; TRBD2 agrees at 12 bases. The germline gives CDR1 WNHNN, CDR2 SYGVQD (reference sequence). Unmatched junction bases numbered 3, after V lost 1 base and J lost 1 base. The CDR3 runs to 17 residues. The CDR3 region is CASSELLAGGRTDTQYF. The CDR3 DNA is TGCGCCAGCAGTGAGTTACTAGCGGGAGGCCGCACAGATACGCAGTATTTT.

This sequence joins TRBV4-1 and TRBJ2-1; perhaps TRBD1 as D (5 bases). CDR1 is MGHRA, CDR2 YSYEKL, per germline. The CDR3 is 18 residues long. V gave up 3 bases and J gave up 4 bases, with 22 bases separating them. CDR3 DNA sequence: TGCGCCAGCAGCCACGACACTGACAGCGCAGGACCTTACAATGAGCAGTTCTTC. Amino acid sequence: CASSHDTDSAGPYNEQFF.

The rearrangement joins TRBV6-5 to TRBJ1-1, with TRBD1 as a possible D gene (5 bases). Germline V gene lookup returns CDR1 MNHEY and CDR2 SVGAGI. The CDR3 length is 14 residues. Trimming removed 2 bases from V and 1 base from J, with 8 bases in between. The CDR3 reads CASSYTTGNTEAFF. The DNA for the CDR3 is TGTGCCAGCAGTTACACCACAGGGAACACTGAAGCTTTCTTT.

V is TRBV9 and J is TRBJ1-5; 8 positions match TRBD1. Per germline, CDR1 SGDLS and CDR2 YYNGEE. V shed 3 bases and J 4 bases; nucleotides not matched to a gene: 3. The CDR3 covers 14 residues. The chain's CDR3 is CASSGGQGNQPQHF. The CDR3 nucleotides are TGTGCCAGCAGCGGCGGACAGGGAAATCAGCCCCAGCATTTT.

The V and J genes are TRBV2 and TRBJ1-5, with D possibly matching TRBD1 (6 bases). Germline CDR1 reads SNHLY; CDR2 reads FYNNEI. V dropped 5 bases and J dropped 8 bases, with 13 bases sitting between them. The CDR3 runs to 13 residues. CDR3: CASSRDRQEPQHF. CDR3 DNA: TGTGCCAGCAGTAGAGACAGGCAAGAGCCCCAGCATTTT.

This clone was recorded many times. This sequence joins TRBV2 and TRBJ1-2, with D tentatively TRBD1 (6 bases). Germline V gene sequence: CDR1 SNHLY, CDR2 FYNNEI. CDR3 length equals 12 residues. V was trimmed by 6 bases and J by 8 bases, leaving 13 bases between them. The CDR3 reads CASREGGIGYTF. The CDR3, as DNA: TGTGCCAGCAGGGAGGGGGGGATCGGCTACACCTTC.

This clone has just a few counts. CDR3 protein: CASYRTGTPEAFF. The CDR3 DNA sequence: TGTGCCAGCTATAGGACAGGGACCCCTGAAGCTTTCTTT. The chain joins TRBV2 to TRBJ1-1; 8 bases are shared with TRBD1. V was pared by 8 bases and J by 6 bases, with 8 bases of the junction left unmatched. Per germline, CDR1 SNHLY and CDR2 FYNNEI. The CDR3 has 13 residues.

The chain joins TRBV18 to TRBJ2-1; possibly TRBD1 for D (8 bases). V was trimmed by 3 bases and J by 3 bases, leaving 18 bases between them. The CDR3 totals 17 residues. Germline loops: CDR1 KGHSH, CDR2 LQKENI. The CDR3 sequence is CASSPRAGQVNYNEQFF. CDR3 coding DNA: TGTGCCAGCTCACCCCGAGCGGGACAGGTAAACTACAATGAGCAGTTCTTC.

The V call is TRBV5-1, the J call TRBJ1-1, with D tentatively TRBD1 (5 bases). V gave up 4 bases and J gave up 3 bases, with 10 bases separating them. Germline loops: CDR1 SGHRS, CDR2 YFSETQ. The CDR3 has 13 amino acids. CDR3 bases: TGCGCCAGCAGCCCCCTAGGGGACACTGAAGCTTTCTTT. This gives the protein CASSPLGDTEAFF.

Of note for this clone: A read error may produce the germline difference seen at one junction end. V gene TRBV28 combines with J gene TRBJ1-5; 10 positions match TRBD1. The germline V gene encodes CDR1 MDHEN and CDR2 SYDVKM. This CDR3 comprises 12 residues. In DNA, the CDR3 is TGTGCCAGCAGTTTCCCCGACAGGGGGCCTTCATTT. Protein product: CASSFPDRGPSF. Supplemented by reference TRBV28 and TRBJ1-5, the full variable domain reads DVKVTQSSRYLVKRTGEKVFLECVQDMDHENMFWYRQDPGLGLRLIYFSYDVKMKEKGDIPEGYSVSREKKERFSLILESASTNQTSMYLCASSFPDRGPSFGDGTRLSIL.

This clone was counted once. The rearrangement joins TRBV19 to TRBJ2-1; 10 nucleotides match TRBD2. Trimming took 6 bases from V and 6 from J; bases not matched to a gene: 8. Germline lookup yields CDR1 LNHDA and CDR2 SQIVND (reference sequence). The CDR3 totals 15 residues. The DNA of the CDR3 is TGTGCCAGTAGCCGGACTAGCGGCCCATCCAATGAGCAGTTCTTC. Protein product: CASSRTSGPSNEQFF.

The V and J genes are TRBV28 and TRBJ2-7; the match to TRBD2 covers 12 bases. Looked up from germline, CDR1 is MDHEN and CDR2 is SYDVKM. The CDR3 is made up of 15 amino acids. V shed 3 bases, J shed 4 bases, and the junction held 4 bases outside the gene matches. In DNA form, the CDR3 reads TGTGCCAGCAGTTTTCGGACTAGCGGGATATACGAGCAGTACTTC. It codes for CASSFRTSGIYEQYF.